The 17 T cell receptor beta chains below all came from one sample that was sequenced in a study of blood T cell repertoires in COVID-19. The method was immunoSEQ multiplex PCR; TCRdb's version includes in-frame clones alone and lacks a portion of them. The table records more than 85,000 clones, 87% of them present only once. The sequenced sample consisted of peripheral blood. These receptors all come from a man in his 70s with acute or convalescent COVID-19.

This sequence joins TRBV19 and TRBJ1-6, with D unclear. Per the germline V gene, CDR1 is LNHDA and CDR2 is SQIVND (reference sequence). The V gene lost 4 bases and the J gene lost 9 bases, with 16 bases spanning the gap. The length of the CDR3 is 15 residues. The CDR3 DNA follows: TGTGCCAGTAGTAGCGAGACGGGGTTTGGTTCACCCCTCCACTTT. The encoded protein is CASSSETGFGSPLHF.

The V call is TRBV4-2, the J call TRBJ1-1; D unresolved. The V gene's germline CDR1 is LGHNA and CDR2 YNFKEQ. The V and J ends lost 2 bases and 3 bases respectively, with 10 bases between them. The CDR3 spans 14 residues. CDR3 region: CASSQRRQDTEAFF. CDR3 sequence (DNA): TGTGCCAGCAGCCAACGCAGACAAGACACTGAAGCTTTCTTT.

This clone was seen just once. The V call is TRBV5-8, the J call TRBJ1-4; TRBD1 matches 12 bases. This CDR3 contains 17 residues. Trimming at V came to 4 bases and at J to 6 bases, leaving 10 bases not matched to a gene. Germline lookup yields CDR1 SGHTS and CDR2 YDEGEE. CDR3 loop: CASSRPSGQGAYEKLFF. The DNA for the CDR3 is TGTGCCAGCAGCAGACCCTCGGGACAGGGGGCGTATGAAAAACTGTTTTTT.

The chain is built from TRBV5-4 and TRBJ2-1; 7 positions match TRBD1. CDR1 is SGHNT, CDR2 YYREEE, per germline (reference sequence). There are 14 residues in the CDR3. V gave up 4 bases and J gave up 6 bases; unmatched junction bases: 7. CDR3 sequence reads: CASSPRDSFNEQFF. The CDR3 DNA sequence: TGTGCCAGCAGCCCCCGGGACAGCTTCAATGAGCAGTTCTTC.

The chain is built from TRBV6-2 or TRBV6-3 and TRBJ1-5, with 7 bases fitting TRBD1. CDR1 and CDR2 from the germline V gene are MNHEY and SVGEGT. This CDR3 region has 13 residues. Trimming at V came to 4 bases and at J to 5 bases, leaving 2 bases not matched to a gene. CDR3 sequence: CASSSTGDQPQHF. CDR3 nucleotide sequence: TGTGCCAGCAGTTCCACAGGGGATCAGCCCCAGCATTTT.

The chain joins TRBV29-1 to TRBJ2-1; D is ambiguous. The germline V gene has CDR1 SQVTM and CDR2 ANQGSEA. Trimming left V 8 bases short and J 0 bases short, with 17 bases between. This CDR3 is built from 15 residues. The CDR3 bases are TGCAGCACTTTGGGTGGGCCGAGCTCCTACAATGAGCAGTTCTTC. Encoded protein: CSTLGGPSSYNEQFF.

DNA for the CDR3: TGTGCCAGTAGTAAGACCTTACCGGGAGATACGCAGTATTTT. It encodes CASSKTLPGDTQYF. The chain employs TRBV19 and TRBJ2-3; D ambiguous. V shed 4 bases and J shed 5 bases, with 13 bases lying between them. CDR1 is LNHDA, CDR2 SQIVND, per germline (reference sequence). The CDR3 sequence is 14 residues long.

The gene calls are TRBV28 and TRBJ1-5; perhaps TRBD1 as D (6 bases). CDR3 length: 16 amino acids. In germline, CDR1 is MDHEN, CDR2 SYDVKM. V was pared by 3 bases and J by 6 bases, with 18 bases between. This chain's CDR3 is CASSLSLGGAIQPQHF. The CDR3 DNA reads TGTGCCAGCAGTTTGAGCTTAGGGGGGGCAATTCAGCCCCAGCATTTT. Drawing the rest from reference TRBV28 and TRBJ1-5, the complete variable domain is DVKVTQSSRYLVKRTGEKVFLECVQDMDHENMFWYRQDPGLGLRLIYFSYDVKMKEKGDIPEGYSVSREKKERFSLILESASTNQTSMYLCASSLSLGGAIQPQHFGDGTRLSIL.

The chain links TRBV2 to TRBJ2-5; D is perhaps TRBD1 (6 bases). Trimming stripped 6 bases from V and 4 bases from J, with 15 bases between. Germline V gene sequence: CDR1 SNHLY, CDR2 FYNNEI. This CDR3 is built from 14 residues. The CDR3 loop reads CASRYRESAETQYF. CDR3 in DNA: TGTGCCAGCAGATACAGGGAGTCGGCAGAGACCCAGTACTTC.

The CDR3 DNA reads TGCGCCAGCAGCCCGGCGGGGACGGGGTTTAATTCACCCCTCCACTTT. As protein: CASSPAGTGFNSPLHF. This chain uses TRBV5-1 with TRBJ1-6, with a weak D call TRBD1 (5 bases). The CDR3 contains 16 residues. Trimming took off 4 bases at V and 6 bases at J, with 17 bases between the two ends. Germline-derived CDR1 and CDR2 are SGHRS and YFSETQ. Together with reference TRBV5-1 and TRBJ1-6, the CDR3 gives the full variable domain: KAGVTQTPRYLIKTRGQQVTLSCSPISGHRSVSWYQQTPGQGLQFLFEYFSETQRNKGNFPGRFSGRQFSNSRSEMNVSTLELGDSALYLCASSPAGTGFNSPLHFGNGTRLTVT.

This chain joins TRBV11-2 and TRBJ2-5; TRBD2 matches 9 bases. The CDR3 is 16 residues long. Germline V lookup: CDR1 SGHAT, CDR2 FQNNGV. The ends lost 1 base at V and 5 bases at J; junction bases unmatched: 8. The CDR3 spells CASSLGISGGRETQYF. The CDR3 region has the DNA TGTGCCAGCAGCTTAGGGATTAGCGGGGGCAGGGAGACCCAGTACTTC.

The chain has TRBV19 and TRBJ1-5; D is unclear. CDR3 size: 15 residues. The germline V and J ends were trimmed by 3 bases and 7 bases, with 16 bases remaining between them. Germline CDR1 LNHDA, CDR2 SQIVND (reference sequence). In nucleotides, the CDR3 is TGTGCCAGTAGTATGCCCCCTGTCCTCAGACAGCCCCAGCATTTT. It is translated as CASSMPPVLRQPQHF.

J is TRBJ2-1 and V is TRBV5-5; 11 nucleotides align to TRBD1. The ends lost 2 bases at V and 6 bases at J; junction bases unmatched: 1. Germline loops: CDR1 SGHKS, CDR2 YYEKEE (reference sequence). This CDR3 contains 14 residues. CDR3 nucleotide sequence: TGTGCCAGCAGCTTCGGGACAGGGGGCAATGAGCAGTTCTTC. Encoded protein: CASSFGTGGNEQFF.

The rearrangement joins TRBV20-1 to TRBJ2-7; the match to TRBD1 covers 7 bases. CDR3 length: 15 residues. Germline lookup yields CDR1 DFQATT and CDR2 SNEGSKA (reference sequence). V lost 3 bases, J lost 3 bases, and 11 bases stayed unmatched. The CDR3 loop is CSASPVEGADYEQYF. For the CDR3, the DNA is TGCAGTGCTAGTCCGGTAGAGGGGGCGGACTACGAGCAGTACTTC.

This clone has a single count. V usage is TRBV6-4 and J usage is TRBJ2-3, with a tentative D call TRBD2 (5 bases). The CDR3 spans 14 residues. The germline CDR1 and CDR2 sequences are MRHNA and SNTAGT. The ends were cut back, 4 bases at V and 5 bases at J, with 13 bases in the middle. For the CDR3, the DNA is TGTGCCAGCAGTGGGCTAGCAGGTGGAGATACGCAGTATTTT. Translating gives CASSGLAGGDTQYF.

The V gene is TRBV7-9, the J gene TRBJ1-6; 8 positions agree with TRBD1. The CDR3 sequence is 14 residues long. Unmatched junction bases numbered 3, after V lost 5 bases and J lost 6 bases. Germline V lookup: CDR1 SEHNR, CDR2 FQNEAQ (reference sequence). The CDR3 is CASSPDRVNSPLHF. In nucleotides, the CDR3 is TGTGCCAGCAGCCCGGACAGGGTTAATTCACCCCTCCACTTT.

J is TRBJ1-4 and V is TRBV24-1; 7 positions agree with TRBD1. Germline CDR1 reads KGHDR; CDR2 reads SFDVKD. This CDR3 region has 13 residues. The V segment lost 10 bases and the J segment 8 bases; nucleotides outside the gene matches: 9. The CDR3: CATGDSLGEKLFF. For the CDR3, the DNA is TGTGCCACTGGGGACAGTCTTGGAGAAAAACTGTTTTTT.